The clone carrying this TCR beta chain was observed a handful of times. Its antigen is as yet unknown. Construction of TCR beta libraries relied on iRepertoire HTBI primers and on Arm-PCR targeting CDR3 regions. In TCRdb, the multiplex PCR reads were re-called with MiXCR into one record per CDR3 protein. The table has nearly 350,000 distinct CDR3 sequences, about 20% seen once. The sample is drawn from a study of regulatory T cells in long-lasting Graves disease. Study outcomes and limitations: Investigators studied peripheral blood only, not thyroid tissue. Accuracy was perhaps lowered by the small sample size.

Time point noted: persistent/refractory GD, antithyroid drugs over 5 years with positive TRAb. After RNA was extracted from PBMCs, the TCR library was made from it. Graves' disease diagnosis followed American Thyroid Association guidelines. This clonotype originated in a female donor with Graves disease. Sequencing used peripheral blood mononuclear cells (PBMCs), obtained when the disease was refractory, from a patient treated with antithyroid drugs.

The DNA for the CDR3 is TGTGCCAGCAGTTTACCGACAGGGAGCGGGGAGCTGTTTTTT. Amino acid sequence: CASSLPTGSGELFF. The rearrangement joins TRBV27 to TRBJ2-2, with 7 bases fitting TRBD1. V was clipped by 2 bases and J by 7 bases; unmatched bases: 4. Germline V gene data show CDR1 as MNHEY and CDR2 as SMNVEV (reference sequence). This CDR3 contains 14 residues.